This passage covers 10 T cell receptor beta chains from one sample sequenced in a study of CD8 T cells in ankylosing spondylitis. The study's findings and limits: In ankylosing spondylitis blood, a motif of about 8 highly homologous TCR beta variants appeared characteristic.

One entry per CDR3 protein results from TCRdb running MiXCR on the 5' RACE reads. The sample yields 200,000 to 250,000 distinct CDR3 sequences, approximately 20% seen once. What these receptors recognize is not known. The sequencing sample was made of blood, either unsorted or a sorted T cell fraction (not recorded which). These receptors originate from a male donor with ankylosing spondylitis.

This clonotype was seen more than once but under ten times. The chain employs TRBV6-4 and TRBJ2-2, with TRBD1 identical over 7 bases. The V segment lost 6 bases and the J segment 0 bases; nucleotides outside the gene matches: 22. The CDR3 runs 21 residues. The germline gives CDR1 MRHNA, CDR2 SNTAGT. CDR3: CASRTLTGIRPGNSNTGELFF. Written as DNA, the CDR3 is TGTGCCAGCAGGACTCTGACAGGGATCAGGCCCGGTAACTCGAACACCGGGGAGCTGTTTTTT.

The chain links TRBV3-1 to TRBJ2-3; the D gene is possibly TRBD2 (6 bases). Per the germline V gene, CDR1 is LGHDT and CDR2 is YNNKEL (reference sequence). V lost 4 bases to trimming and J lost 2 bases, with 16 bases between them. CDR3 length: 16 residues. The DNA for the CDR3 is TGTGCCAGCAGCCCTCAGCGGGCGGACCCCACAGATACGCAGTATTTT. Protein product: CASSPQRADPTDTQYF.

This chain connects TRBV27 to TRBJ2-1, with D possibly matching TRBD2 (5 bases). V was cut by 0 bases and J by 9 bases, with 6 bases left in between. The CDR3 consists of 12 residues. Germline V lookup: CDR1 MNHEY, CDR2 SMNVEV (reference sequence). CDR3 bases: TGTGCCAGCAGTTTATCAGGAGGTGAGCAGTTCTTC. Translating gives CASSLSGGEQFF.

The chain joins TRBV29-1 to TRBJ1-1, with D unresolved. Trimming took 0 bases from V and 5 from J, leaving 4 bases between them. CDR1 is SQVTM, CDR2 ANQGSEA, per germline. The CDR3 is 11 amino acids. The CDR3 DNA follows: TGCAGCGTTGAAGAATGGACTGAAGCTTTCTTT. It yields the protein CSVEEWTEAFF.

Remarks on this clonotype: The germline gene is not matched at one end of the junction; a read error may be the cause. The gene calls are TRBV7-9 and TRBJ1-2; 8 nucleotides line up with TRBD1. CDR1 is SEHNR, CDR2 FQNEAQ, per germline (reference sequence). The CDR3 consists of 16 residues. CDR3 loop: CASTDSRTGSLYGYTF. The CDR3 bases are TGTGCCAGCACCGATTCTAGGACAGGGTCCCTCTATGGCTACACTTTC.

This clonotype came up a few times. The gene calls are TRBV7-9 and TRBJ2-2, with 9 bases lining up with TRBD2. The ends lost 6 bases at V and 2 bases at J; junction bases unmatched: 4. Germline loops: CDR1 SEHNR, CDR2 FQNEAQ (reference sequence). The CDR3 is 15 amino acids. DNA for the CDR3: TGTGCCAGCAGTCCTAGCGGGGTTAACACCGGGGAGCTGTTTTTT. This codes for CASSPSGVNTGELFF.

This clonotype was found a few times. The chain combines TRBV4-2 with TRBJ2-3; D is perhaps TRBD1 or TRBD2 (5 bases each). Germline V CDR1 and CDR2: LGHNA, YNFKEQ. The CDR3 loop spans 16 amino acids. V lost 0 bases and J lost 3, with 13 bases in between. Written as DNA, the CDR3 is TGTGCCAGCAGCCAAGAGTGGGGGAGTGTTACAGATACGCAGTATTTT. It codes for CASSQEWGSVTDTQYF.

This clonotype was seen more than once but under ten times. The V and J genes are TRBV20-1 and TRBJ1-1; the D is unclear. CDR3 length: 13 amino acids. V was clipped by 5 bases and J by 1 base, with 11 bases between them. The germline gives CDR1 DFQATT, CDR2 SNEGSKA (reference sequence). Written as DNA, the CDR3 is TGCAGTGCTGGGAGCGTAGGGAACACTGAAGCTTTCTTT. It translates to CSAGSVGNTEAFF.

In this sample, this clonotype turned up a few times. V is TRBV11-3 and J is TRBJ2-3; TRBD1 aligns across 10 bases. The CDR3 is made up of 15 amino acids. Germline V gene lookup returns CDR1 SGHNT and CDR2 YENEEA. J was trimmed by 3 bases and V by 5 bases; bases with no gene match: 5. The CDR3 protein is CASSLPGQGTDTQYF. The CDR3 DNA reads TGTGCCAGCAGCCTTCCGGGACAGGGGACAGATACGCAGTATTTT.

The chain has TRBV7-8 and TRBJ2-3; possibly TRBD2 for D (5 bases). This CDR3 is built from 13 residues. CDR1 and CDR2 (germline): SGHVS, FQNEAQ. V was clipped by 10 bases and J by 0 bases, with 11 bases between them. For the CDR3, the DNA is TGTGCCACAGCACGGGATAGCACAGATACGCAGTATTTT. This codes for CATARDSTDTQYF.